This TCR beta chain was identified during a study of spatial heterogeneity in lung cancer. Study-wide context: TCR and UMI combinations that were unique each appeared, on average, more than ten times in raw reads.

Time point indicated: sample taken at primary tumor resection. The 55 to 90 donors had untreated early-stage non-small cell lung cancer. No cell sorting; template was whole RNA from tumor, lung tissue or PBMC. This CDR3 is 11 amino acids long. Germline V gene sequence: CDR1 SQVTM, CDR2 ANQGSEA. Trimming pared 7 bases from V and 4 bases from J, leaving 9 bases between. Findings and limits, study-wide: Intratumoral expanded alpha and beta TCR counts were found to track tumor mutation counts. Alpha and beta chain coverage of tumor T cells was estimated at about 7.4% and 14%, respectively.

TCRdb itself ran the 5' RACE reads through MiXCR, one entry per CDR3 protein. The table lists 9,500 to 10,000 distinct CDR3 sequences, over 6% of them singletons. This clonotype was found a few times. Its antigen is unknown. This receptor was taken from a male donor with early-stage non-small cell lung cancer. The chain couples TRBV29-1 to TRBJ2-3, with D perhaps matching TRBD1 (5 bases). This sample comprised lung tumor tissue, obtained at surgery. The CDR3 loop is CSGGQPDTQYF. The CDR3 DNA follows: TGCAGCGGAGGACAACCAGATACGCAGTATTTT.